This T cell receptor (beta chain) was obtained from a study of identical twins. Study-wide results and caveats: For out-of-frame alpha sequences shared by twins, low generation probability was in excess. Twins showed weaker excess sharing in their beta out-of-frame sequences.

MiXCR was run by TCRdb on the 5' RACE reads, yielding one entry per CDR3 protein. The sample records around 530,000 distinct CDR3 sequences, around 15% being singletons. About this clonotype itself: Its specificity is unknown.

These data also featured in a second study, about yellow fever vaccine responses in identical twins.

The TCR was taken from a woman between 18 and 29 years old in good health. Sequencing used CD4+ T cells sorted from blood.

CDR3 residues: CATSDPTGASNTGELFF. The CDR3 bases are TGTGCCACCAGTGATCCCACAGGGGCTTCGAACACCGGGGAGCTGTTTTTT. The genes are TRBV24-1 and TRBJ2-2; 7 bases map to TRBD1. The length of the CDR3 is 17 residues. With 3 bases clipped from V and 0 bases from J, the junction kept 6 bases outside the gene matches. Germline V gives CDR1 KGHDR, CDR2 SFDVKD.